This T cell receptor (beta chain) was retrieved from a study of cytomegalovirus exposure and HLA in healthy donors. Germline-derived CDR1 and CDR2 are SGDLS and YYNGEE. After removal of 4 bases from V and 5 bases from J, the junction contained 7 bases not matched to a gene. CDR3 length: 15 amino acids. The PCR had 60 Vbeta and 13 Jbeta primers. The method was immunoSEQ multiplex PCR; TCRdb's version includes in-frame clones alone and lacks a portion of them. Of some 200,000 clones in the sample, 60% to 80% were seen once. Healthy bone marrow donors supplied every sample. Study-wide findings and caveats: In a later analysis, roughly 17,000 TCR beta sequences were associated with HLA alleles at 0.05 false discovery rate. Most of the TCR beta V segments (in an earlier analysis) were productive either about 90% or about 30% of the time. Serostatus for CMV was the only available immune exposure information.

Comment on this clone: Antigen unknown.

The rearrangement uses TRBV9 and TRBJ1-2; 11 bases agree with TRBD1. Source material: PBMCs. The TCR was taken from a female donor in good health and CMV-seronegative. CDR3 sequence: CASSTRTGGGYGYTF. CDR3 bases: TGTGCCAGCAGCACCCGGACAGGGGGCGGTTATGGCTACACCTTC. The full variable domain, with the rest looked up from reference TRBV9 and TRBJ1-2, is DSGVTQTPKHLITATGQRVTLRCSPRSGDLSVYWYQQSLDQGLQFLIQYYNGEERAKGNILERFSAQQFPDLHSELNLSSLELGDSALYFCASSTRTGGGYGYTFGSGTRLTVV.